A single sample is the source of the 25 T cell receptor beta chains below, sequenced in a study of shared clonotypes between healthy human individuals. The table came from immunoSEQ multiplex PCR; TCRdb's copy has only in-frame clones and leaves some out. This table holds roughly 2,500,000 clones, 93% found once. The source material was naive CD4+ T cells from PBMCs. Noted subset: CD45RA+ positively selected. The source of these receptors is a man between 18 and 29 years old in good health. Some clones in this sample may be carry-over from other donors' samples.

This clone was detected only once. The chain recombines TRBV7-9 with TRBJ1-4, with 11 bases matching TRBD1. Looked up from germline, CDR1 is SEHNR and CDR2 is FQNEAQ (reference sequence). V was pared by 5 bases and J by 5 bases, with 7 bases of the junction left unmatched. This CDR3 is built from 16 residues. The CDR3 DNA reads TGTGCCAGCAGCCGGACAGGGGGCGGGCCGAATGAAAAACTGTTTTTT. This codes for CASSRTGGGPNEKLFF.

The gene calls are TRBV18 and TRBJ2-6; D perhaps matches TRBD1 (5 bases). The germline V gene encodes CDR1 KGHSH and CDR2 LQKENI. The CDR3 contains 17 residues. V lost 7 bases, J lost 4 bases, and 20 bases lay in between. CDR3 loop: CASCTTERVAGANVLTF. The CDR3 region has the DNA TGTGCCAGCTGTACGACAGAGAGAGTCGCCGGGGCCAACGTCCTGACTTTC.

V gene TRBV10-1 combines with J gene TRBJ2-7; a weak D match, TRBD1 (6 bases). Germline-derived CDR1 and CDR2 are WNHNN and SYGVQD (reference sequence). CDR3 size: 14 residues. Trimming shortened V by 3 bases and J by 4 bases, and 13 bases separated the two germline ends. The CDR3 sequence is CASSDAPGDYEQYF. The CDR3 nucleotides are TGCGCCAGCAGTGATGCCCCAGGGGATTACGAGCAGTACTTC.

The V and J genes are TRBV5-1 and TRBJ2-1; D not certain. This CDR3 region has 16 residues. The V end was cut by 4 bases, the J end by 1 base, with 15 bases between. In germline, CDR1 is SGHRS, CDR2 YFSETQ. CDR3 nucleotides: TGCGCCAGCAGCCCTCCCGGTAGGCATTCCTACAATGAGCAGTTCTTC. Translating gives CASSPPGRHSYNEQFF.

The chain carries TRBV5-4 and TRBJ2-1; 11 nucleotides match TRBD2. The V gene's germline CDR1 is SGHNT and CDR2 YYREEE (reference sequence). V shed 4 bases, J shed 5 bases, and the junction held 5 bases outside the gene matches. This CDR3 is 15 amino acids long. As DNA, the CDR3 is TGTGCCAGCAGCGGGGGACTAGCGGAACACAATGAGCAGTTCTTC. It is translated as CASSGGLAEHNEQFF.

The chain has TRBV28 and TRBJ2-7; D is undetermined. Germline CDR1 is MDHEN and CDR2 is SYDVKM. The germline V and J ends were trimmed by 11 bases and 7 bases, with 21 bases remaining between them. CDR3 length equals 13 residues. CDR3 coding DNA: TGTGCCTCGCACGATTCCGCCGTCGGGGAGCAGTACTTC. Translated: CASHDSAVGEQYF.

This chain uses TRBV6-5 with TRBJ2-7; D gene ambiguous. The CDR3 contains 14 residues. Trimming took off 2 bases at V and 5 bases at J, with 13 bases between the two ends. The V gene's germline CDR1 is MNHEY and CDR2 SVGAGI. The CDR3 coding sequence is TGTGCCAGCAGTTACACCGGCTCAGACAACGAGCAGTACTTC. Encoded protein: CASSYTGSDNEQYF.

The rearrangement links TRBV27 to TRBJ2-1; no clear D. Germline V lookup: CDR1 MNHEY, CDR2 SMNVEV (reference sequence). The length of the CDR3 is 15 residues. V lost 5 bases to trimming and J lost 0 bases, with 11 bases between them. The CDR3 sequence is CASSRGSSSYNEQFF. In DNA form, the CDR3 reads TGTGCCAGCAGTCGCGGATCCAGCTCCTACAATGAGCAGTTCTTC.

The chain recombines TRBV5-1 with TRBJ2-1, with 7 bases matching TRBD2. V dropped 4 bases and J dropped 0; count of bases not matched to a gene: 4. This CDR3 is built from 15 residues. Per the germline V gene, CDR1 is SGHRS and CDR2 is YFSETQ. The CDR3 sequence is CASSPLADSYNEQFF. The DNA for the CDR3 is TGCGCCAGCAGCCCCCTAGCGGACTCCTACAATGAGCAGTTCTTC.

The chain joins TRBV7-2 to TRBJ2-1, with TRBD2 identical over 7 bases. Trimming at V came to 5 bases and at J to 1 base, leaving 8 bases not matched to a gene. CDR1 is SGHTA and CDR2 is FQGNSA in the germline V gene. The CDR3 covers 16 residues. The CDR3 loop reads CASSGRLADSYNEQFF. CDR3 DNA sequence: TGTGCCAGCAGCGGGAGGCTAGCGGATTCCTACAATGAGCAGTTCTTC.

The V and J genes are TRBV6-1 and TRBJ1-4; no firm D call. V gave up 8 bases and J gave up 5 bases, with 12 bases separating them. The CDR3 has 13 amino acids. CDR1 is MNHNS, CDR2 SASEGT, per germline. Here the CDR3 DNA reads TGTGCCAGCGAGGGAAATGCCAATGAAAAACTGTTTTTT. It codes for CASEGNANEKLFF.

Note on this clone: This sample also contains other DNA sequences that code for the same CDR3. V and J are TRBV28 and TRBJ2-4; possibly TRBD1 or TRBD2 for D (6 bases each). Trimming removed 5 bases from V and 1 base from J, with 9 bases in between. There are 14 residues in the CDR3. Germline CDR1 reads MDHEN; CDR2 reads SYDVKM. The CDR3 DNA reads TGTGCCAGCAGTGAGGGGGGTGCCAAAAACATTCAGTACTTC. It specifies CASSEGGAKNIQYF.

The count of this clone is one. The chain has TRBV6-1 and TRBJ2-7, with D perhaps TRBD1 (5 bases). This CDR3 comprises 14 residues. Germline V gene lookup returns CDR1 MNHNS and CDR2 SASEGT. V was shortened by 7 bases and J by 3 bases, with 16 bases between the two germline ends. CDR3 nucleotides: TGTGCCAGCAACCAGCGACAGATACTCTACGAGCAGTACTTC. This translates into CASNQRQILYEQYF.

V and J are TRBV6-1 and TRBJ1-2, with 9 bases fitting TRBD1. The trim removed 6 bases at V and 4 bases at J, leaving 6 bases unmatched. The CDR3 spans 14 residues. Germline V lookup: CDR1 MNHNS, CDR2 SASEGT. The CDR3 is CASRLDRGSYGYTF. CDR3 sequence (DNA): TGTGCCAGCAGACTGGACAGGGGAAGCTATGGCTACACCTTC.

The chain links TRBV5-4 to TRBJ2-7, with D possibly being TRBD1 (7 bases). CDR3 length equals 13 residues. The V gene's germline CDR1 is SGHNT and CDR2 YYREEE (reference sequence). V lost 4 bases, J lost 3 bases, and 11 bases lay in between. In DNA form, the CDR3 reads TGTGCCAGCAGCGGCGGGACAGACTACGAGCAGTACTTC. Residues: CASSGGTDYEQYF. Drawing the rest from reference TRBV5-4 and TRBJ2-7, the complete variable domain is ETGVTQSPTHLIKTRGQQVTLRCSSQSGHNTVSWYQQALGQGPQFIFQYYREEENGRGNFPPRFSGLQFPNYSSELNVNALELDDSALYLCASSGGTDYEQYFGPGTRLTVT.

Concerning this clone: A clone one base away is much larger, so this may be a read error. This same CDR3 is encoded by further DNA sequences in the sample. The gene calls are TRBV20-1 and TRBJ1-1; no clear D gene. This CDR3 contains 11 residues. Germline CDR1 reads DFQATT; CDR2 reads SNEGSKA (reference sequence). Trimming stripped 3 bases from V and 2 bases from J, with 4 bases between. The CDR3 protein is CSARGNTEAFF. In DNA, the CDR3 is TGCAGTGCTAGGGGAAACACTGAAGCTTTCTTT.

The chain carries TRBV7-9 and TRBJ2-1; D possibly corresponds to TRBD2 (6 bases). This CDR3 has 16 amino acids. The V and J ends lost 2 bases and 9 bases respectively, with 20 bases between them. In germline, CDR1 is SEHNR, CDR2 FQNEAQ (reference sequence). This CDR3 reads CASSLKEGPQEGEQFF. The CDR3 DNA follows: TGTGCCAGCAGCTTAAAAGAGGGACCACAGGAGGGTGAGCAGTTCTTC.

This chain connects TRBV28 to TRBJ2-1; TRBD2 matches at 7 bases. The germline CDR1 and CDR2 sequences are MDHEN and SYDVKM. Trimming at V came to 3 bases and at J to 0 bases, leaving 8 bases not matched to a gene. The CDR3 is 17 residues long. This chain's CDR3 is CASSFGGVEGSYNEQFF. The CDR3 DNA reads TGTGCCAGCAGTTTTGGGGGGGTGGAAGGCTCCTACAATGAGCAGTTCTTC.

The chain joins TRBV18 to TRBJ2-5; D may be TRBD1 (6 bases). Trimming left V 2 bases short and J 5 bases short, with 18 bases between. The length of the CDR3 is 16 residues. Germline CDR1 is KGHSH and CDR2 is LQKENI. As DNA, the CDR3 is TGTGCCAGCTCACCAGAACAGGGCTCTTTCGGGGAGACCCAGTACTTC. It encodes CASSPEQGSFGETQYF.

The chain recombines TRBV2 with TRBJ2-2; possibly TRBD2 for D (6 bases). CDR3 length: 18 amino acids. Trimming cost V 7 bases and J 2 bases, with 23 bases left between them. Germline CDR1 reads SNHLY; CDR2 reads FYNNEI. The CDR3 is CASIDGSGVPLNTGELFF. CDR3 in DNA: TGTGCCAGCATCGACGGGAGTGGCGTCCCACTAAACACCGGGGAGCTGTTTTTT.

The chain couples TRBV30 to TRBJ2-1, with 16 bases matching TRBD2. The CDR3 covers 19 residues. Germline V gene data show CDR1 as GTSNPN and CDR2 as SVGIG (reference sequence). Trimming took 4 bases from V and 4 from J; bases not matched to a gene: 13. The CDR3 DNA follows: TGTGCCTGGACTCCCCCGGGACTAGCGGGAGGGCCACCTTACAATGAGCAGTTCTTC. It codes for CAWTPPGLAGGPPYNEQFF.

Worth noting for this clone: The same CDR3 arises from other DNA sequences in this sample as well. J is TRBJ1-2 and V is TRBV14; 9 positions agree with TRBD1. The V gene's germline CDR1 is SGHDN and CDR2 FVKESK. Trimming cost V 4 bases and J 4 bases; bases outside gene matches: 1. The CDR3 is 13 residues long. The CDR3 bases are TGTGCCAGCAGCCCGGGACAGGGCTATGGCTACACCTTC. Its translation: CASSPGQGYGYTF.

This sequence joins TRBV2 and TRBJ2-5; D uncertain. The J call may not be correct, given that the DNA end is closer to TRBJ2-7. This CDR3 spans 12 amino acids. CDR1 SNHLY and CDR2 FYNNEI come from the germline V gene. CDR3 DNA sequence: TGTGCCAGCAGTGAATTCCACCCCGAGCAGTACTTC. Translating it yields CASSEFHPEQYF.

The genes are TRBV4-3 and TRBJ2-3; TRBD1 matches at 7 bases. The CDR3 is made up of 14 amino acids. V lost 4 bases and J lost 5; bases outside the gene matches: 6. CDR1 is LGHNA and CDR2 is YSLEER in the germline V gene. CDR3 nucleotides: TGCGCCAGCAGCCCAAGACAGGGAGAAGATACGCAGTATTTT. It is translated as CASSPRQGEDTQYF.

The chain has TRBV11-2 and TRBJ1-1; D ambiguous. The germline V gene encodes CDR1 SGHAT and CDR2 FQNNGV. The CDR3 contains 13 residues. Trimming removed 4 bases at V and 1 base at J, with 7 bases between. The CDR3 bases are TGTGCCAGCAGCTGGGGTCCGAACACTGAAGCTTTCTTT. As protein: CASSWGPNTEAFF.